The next 14 T cell receptor beta chains were all read from a single sample in a study of spatial heterogeneity in lung cancer. Study-level points and caveats: In tumors, expanded intratumoral alpha and beta TCR counts tracked mutation counts.

As to time point: sample taken at primary tumor resection. These receptors have no known antigen. MiXCR, run by TCRdb on the 5' RACE reads, gives a single entry per CDR3 protein. Of 15,000 to 20,000 distinct CDR3 sequences listed, 8.5% to 10% are singletons. Source: lung tumor tissue, taken at surgery. Receptors originate from a female donor with early-stage non-small cell lung cancer.

This clonotype was seen repeatedly, ten times or more. A library prepared for alpha chains yielded this beta chain as an off-target read; its size is of little meaning. The rearrangement uses TRBV20-1 and TRBJ1-2; weak D call: TRBD1 (5 bases). Trimming left V 0 bases short and J 7 bases short, with 12 bases between. CDR1 is DFQATT and CDR2 is SNEGSKA in the germline V gene (reference sequence). The length of the CDR3 is 13 residues. The CDR3 here is CSARDQQGRGYTF. CDR3 DNA: TGCAGTGCTAGAGATCAGCAGGGTCGTGGCTACACCTTC.

This clonotype was counted at least ten times. Found in a library prepared for alpha chains, this beta chain is an off-target read, and its abundance has little meaning. J is TRBJ2-3 and V is TRBV28, with 9 bases fitting TRBD2. The CDR3 totals 15 residues. The germline CDR1 and CDR2 sequences are MDHEN and SYDVKM. Trimming took 3 bases from V and 5 from J; bases not matched to a gene: 6. The CDR3 sequence is CASSFLAGQRDTQYF. The CDR3 DNA is TGTGCCAGCAGTTTCCTAGCGGGGCAAAGAGATACGCAGTATTTT.

Ten or more counts support this clonotype. For a library built for alpha chains, this beta chain is a stray read; little rests on its size. The chain has TRBV12-3 or TRBV12-4 and TRBJ2-5; perhaps TRBD1 as D (5 bases). Trimming removed 6 bases from V and 4 bases from J, with 12 bases in between. The CDR3 runs 13 residues. In nucleotides, the CDR3 is TGTGCCAGCAGCCGACAGAGCGCAGAGACCCAGTACTTC. Protein: CASSRQSAETQYF.

In this sample, this clonotype turned up a few times. A library made for alpha chains picked up this beta chain off target, so its size means little. The V gene is TRBV7-6, the J gene TRBJ2-2; TRBD2 agrees at 9 bases. Germline CDR1 and CDR2: SGHVS and FNYEAQ. The CDR3 extends over 17 amino acids. Trimming cost V 1 base and J 5 bases; bases outside gene matches: 8. This chain's CDR3 is CASSLGASGIVTGELFF. The CDR3 nucleotides read TGTGCCAGCAGCTTAGGTGCTAGCGGGATTGTGACCGGGGAGCTGTTTTTT. Using reference TRBV7-6 and TRBJ2-2 for the parts outside the CDR3, the full variable domain is GAGVSQSPRYKVTKRGQDVALRCDPISGHVSLYWYRQALGQGPEFLTYFNYEAQQDKSGLPNDRFSAERPEGSISTLTIQRTEQRDSAMYRCASSLGASGIVTGELFFGEGSRLTVL.

Remarks on this clonotype: This beta chain appears as a stray read in a library generated for alpha chains; its size is not informative. The chain links TRBV21-1 to TRBJ1-3; the D call in the table, TRBD1, was not verified against the DNA. TRBV21-1 is an annotated pseudogene. The CDR3 has 17 amino acids. The CDR3 protein is CASASNLVDRVGNTIYF. The CDR3 nucleotides are TGTGCCAGCGCTAGCAATCTCGTCGACAGGGTTGGAAACACCATATATTTT.

Worth noting for this clonotype: Being off target in a library aimed at alpha chains, this beta chain has a size of little meaning. In DNA, the CDR3 is TGTGCCACCAGTGATTCCCGGACAGGTGGGCAAGAGACCCAGTACTTC. The encoded protein is CATSDSRTGGQETQYF. The rearrangement links TRBV24-1 to TRBJ2-5, with 7 bases aligning to TRBD1. V trimming: 2 bases; J trimming: 2 bases; junction bases outside the gene matches: 7. The V gene's germline CDR1 is KGHDR and CDR2 SFDVKD. There are 16 residues in the CDR3.

The sample holds a few counts of this clonotype. Because this beta chain is a stray read in a library intended to capture alpha chains, its abundance should not be given much weight. The CDR3 region is CASTGDREGEKLFF. The CDR3 DNA reads TGTGCCAGCACCGGGGACAGGGAGGGTGAAAAACTGTTTTTT. The rearrangement joins TRBV12-3 or TRBV12-4 to TRBJ1-4; 9 bases fit TRBD1. Trimming removed 7 bases from V and 7 bases from J; junction bases left unmatched: 7. There are 14 residues in the CDR3.

This clonotype is categorized as medium-sized. The library was designed around alpha chains, so this beta chain is a stray read whose abundance carries little weight. V and J are TRBV24-1 and TRBJ2-4; D gene unclear. This CDR3 contains 15 residues. The V end was cut by 6 bases, the J end by 4 bases, with 15 bases between. Germline loops: CDR1 KGHDR, CDR2 SFDVKD. CDR3 in amino acids: CATSSSTEDKNIQYF. The CDR3 coding sequence is TGTGCCACCAGTTCCTCTACCGAGGATAAAAACATTCAGTACTTC.

Comments on this clonotype: This beta chain is a stray sequence in a library constructed for alpha chains; its clone size is not meaningful. V usage is TRBV2 and J usage is TRBJ2-5; D might be TRBD1 (6 bases). CDR3 length: 13 residues. V was cut by 6 bases and J by 2 bases, with 10 bases left in between. In germline, CDR1 is SNHLY, CDR2 FYNNEI. CDR3 DNA sequence: TGTGCCAGCAGACCCAGGGGTCAAGAGACCCAGTACTTC. Encoded protein: CASRPRGQETQYF.

This clonotype has at least ten counts. Being off target in a library aimed at alpha chains, this beta chain has a size of little meaning. The chain joins TRBV5-1 to TRBJ1-2, with 9 bases identical to TRBD1. Trimming removed 3 bases from V and 7 bases from J; junction bases left unmatched: 7. CDR3 size: 14 residues. Germline V gene sequence: CDR1 SGHRS, CDR2 YFSETQ. CDR3 nucleotide sequence: TGCGCCAGCAGCTCCGAGACAGGGGGTTTTGGCTACACCTTC. Its translation: CASSSETGGFGYTF.

This clonotype was observed at least ten times. Little can be read into the size of this beta chain, an off-target read in a library designed for alpha chains. V gene TRBV6-5 combines with J gene TRBJ2-3; D not certain. The V gene's germline CDR1 is MNHEY and CDR2 SVGAGI. The CDR3 length is 11 residues. Trimming stripped 3 bases from V and 8 bases from J, with 6 bases between. The CDR3 region is CASSYLGTQYF. The CDR3, as DNA: TGTGCCAGCAGTTATTTGGGTACGCAGTATTTT.

This clonotype occurred a few times. The size of this beta chain means little, since it is a stray read in a library made for alpha chains. The gene calls are TRBV3-1 and TRBJ2-5; D might be TRBD2 (6 bases). V was pared by 4 bases and J by 1 base, with 13 bases between. The CDR3 covers 15 residues. Looked up from germline, CDR1 is LGHDT and CDR2 is YNNKEL (reference sequence). The CDR3 DNA reads as TGTGCCAGCAGCCGCGGAGGGGTGCCCCAAGAGACCCAGTACTTC. Translating it yields CASSRGGVPQETQYF.

This clonotype was picked up many times. This beta chain slipped into a library made for alpha chains as a stray read, so its size is not meaningful. The chain employs TRBV5-1 and TRBJ2-6; D not certain. Trimming took off 2 bases at V and 0 bases at J, with 9 bases between the two ends. Germline V gene lookup returns CDR1 SGHRS and CDR2 YFSETQ. The CDR3 has 16 residues. The CDR3 loop reads CASSFDGASGANVLTF. The CDR3 DNA sequence: TGCGCCAGCAGCTTCGACGGAGCCTCTGGGGCCAACGTCCTGACTTTC.

About this clonotype: Possible read error: a much larger clone is one base away. This beta chain is a stray read from a library made for alpha chains; its abundance is not meaningful. The V gene is TRBV6-6, the J gene TRBJ2-7; tentative D call: TRBD2 (5 bases). This CDR3 has 11 residues. V was trimmed by 6 bases and J by 6 bases, leaving 9 bases between them. CDR1 is MNHNY and CDR2 is SVGAGI in the germline V gene (reference sequence). The CDR3, as DNA: TGTGCCAGCAGGCCCGGGATCGAGCAGTACTTC. The encoded protein is CASRPGIEQYF.